This T cell receptor beta chain was found in a study of regulatory T cells in long-lasting Graves disease. The study's findings and limits: Persistent patients had more shared public clonotypes (about 2,800) than new patients (roughly 940). Persistent disease was characterized by preferential usage of TRBV28, TRBJ1-2 and TRBJ2-5.

This clonotype was counted ten times or more. What it recognizes is unknown. Indicated time point: persistent/refractory GD, antithyroid drugs over 5 years with positive TRAb. Isolated PBMC RNA provided the starting material for the TCR library. The germline CDR1 and CDR2 sequences are LNHNV and YYDKDF (reference sequence). The CDR3 is 17 amino acids. The V gene lost 0 bases and the J gene lost 6 bases, with 21 bases spanning the gap. CDR3-region Arm-PCR and iRepertoire HTBI primers produced the TCR beta libraries. TCRdb re-called the multiplex PCR reads with MiXCR, one entry per CDR3 protein. The data show 400,000 to 500,000 distinct CDR3 sequences, with approximately 22% seen just once and around 13% held by the top ten.

Source: peripheral blood mononuclear cells (PBMCs), taken when the disease was refractory, from a patient treated with antithyroid drugs. The sequence derives from a female donor with Graves disease. The V gene is TRBV15, the J gene TRBJ2-7; D possibly corresponds to TRBD2 (6 bases). The DNA for the CDR3 is TGTGCCACCAGCAGAGAAGTCCCGGGACTCCCTCCATTCGAGCAGTACTTC. Protein product: CATSREVPGLPPFEQYF.